This TCR beta chain was documented in a study of T cell changes during pregnancy in multiple sclerosis. Looked up from germline, CDR1 is SGHNT and CDR2 is YYREEE (reference sequence). CDR3 length: 13 amino acids. V was shortened by 2 bases and J by 5 bases, with 10 bases between the two germline ends. The data were produced by immunoSEQ multiplex PCR, yet TCRdb's version contains in-frame clones alone and is incomplete. In the table there are under 70,000 clones, 75% to 95% of which are singletons. The source of this sequence is a female donor in good health, enrolled as a control in a pregnancy study. Sequencing was performed on peripheral blood, taken after pregnancy. This sequence joins TRBV5-4 and TRBJ2-5; a weak D match, TRBD2 (5 bases). The CDR3 sequence is CASSFKGVETQYF. The DNA of the CDR3 is TGTGCCAGCAGCTTCAAGGGAGTGGAGACCCAGTACTTC.